The 32 T cell receptor beta chains given below trace back to one sample, sequenced in a study of preoperative IRX-2 immunotherapy in early breast cancer. Measured with immunoSEQ multiplex PCR; TCRdb has only the in-frame clones, and not every one. The sample shows around 2,800 clones, around three quarters of them seen only once. Specified treatment: preoperative locoregional IRX-2 cytokine immunotherapy. The source was tumor tissue, collected after IRX-2 immunotherapy. These receptors all come from a human donor with breast cancer.

This chain uses TRBV7-7 with TRBJ2-7, with D perhaps being TRBD1 or TRBD2 (5 bases each). Germline CDR1 reads SSHAT; CDR2 reads FNYEAQ (reference sequence). Trimming stripped 3 bases from V and 5 bases from J, with 17 bases between. This CDR3 has 15 residues. The DNA for the CDR3 is TGTGCCAGCAGCTTGCGAGAGGGACCTAAGAACGAGCAGTACTTC. Protein product: CASSLREGPKNEQYF. The full variable domain, its missing parts supplied by reference TRBV7-7 and TRBJ2-7, is GAGVSQSPRYKVTKRGQDVTLRCDPISSHATLYWYQQALGQGPEFLTYFNYEAQPDKSGLPSDRFSAERPEGSISTLTIQRTEQRDSAMYRCASSLREGPKNEQYFGPGTRLTVT.

The chain carries TRBV6-8 and TRBJ1-2, with 7 positions matching TRBD1. Germline CDR1 reads MNHGY; CDR2 reads SAAAGT. The CDR3 length is 13 residues. V dropped 6 bases and J dropped 2; count of bases not matched to a gene: 3. The CDR3 DNA reads as TGTGCCAGCAGCACAGGGGACAACTATGGCTACACCTTC. Translating it yields CASSTGDNYGYTF.

This clone was detected a few times. The genes are TRBV6-8 and TRBJ2-7; D possibly matches TRBD1 or TRBD2 (6 bases each). The V end was cut by 5 bases, the J end by 6 bases, with 23 bases between. This CDR3 is built from 16 residues. CDR1 and CDR2 from the germline V gene are MNHGY and SAAAGT. The CDR3 coding sequence is TGTGCCAGCAGTGCTATCCATTTCGGGGGCGAAAGCGAGCAGTACTTC. Translating gives CASSAIHFGGESEQYF.

The chain has TRBV19 and TRBJ2-1; TRBD2 aligns across 9 bases. The CDR3 extends over 14 amino acids. Germline assignment: CDR1 LNHDA and CDR2 SQIVND (reference sequence). The ends lost 10 bases at V and 2 bases at J; junction bases unmatched: 6. The CDR3 DNA reads as TGTGCCACAAAGGAGCGGGAGGCCTACAATGAGCAGTTCTTC. Amino acids: CATKEREAYNEQFF.

The chain is built from TRBV5-1 and TRBJ2-3; D remains ambiguous. V was trimmed by 4 bases and J by 2 bases, leaving 11 bases between them. Germline loops: CDR1 SGHRS, CDR2 YFSETQ. The CDR3 is made up of 14 amino acids. The CDR3 reads CASSPASYTDTQYF. CDR3 nucleotide sequence: TGCGCCAGCAGCCCGGCCAGTTACACAGATACGCAGTATTTT.

As for this clone: At one end the junction does not follow the germline gene, possibly because of a read error. DNA of the CDR3: TGTGCCTGGAGTGTTCCCGATAGGCAGTATTTT. Translating it yields CAWSVPDRQYF. The chain employs TRBV30 and TRBJ2-3; D not certain. This CDR3 has 11 residues. Germline values: CDR1 GTSNPN, CDR2 SVGIG (reference sequence).

The chain carries TRBV12-5 and TRBJ2-7; a weak D match, TRBD1 (6 bases). The germline V gene encodes CDR1 LGHNT and CDR2 FRNRAP. CDR3 length: 12 residues. The CDR3 region has the DNA TGTGCCAGCAAAACAGGGTTCTACGAGCAGTACTTC. It is translated as CASKTGFYEQYF.

This clone showed up just a few times. The V gene is TRBV28, the J gene TRBJ2-5; D may be TRBD1 (8 bases). V lost 7 bases to trimming and J lost 4 bases, with 22 bases between them. The CDR3 has 16 residues. Germline CDR1 and CDR2: MDHEN and SYDVKM. The CDR3 is CASTLGGQGAGETQYF. Here the CDR3 DNA reads TGTGCCAGCACTTTGGGAGGGCAGGGGGCAGGAGAGACCCAGTACTTC.

The gene calls are TRBV6-8 and TRBJ1-1, with TRBD1 as a possible D gene (5 bases). The V gene's germline CDR1 is MNHGY and CDR2 SAAAGT. V dropped 8 bases and J dropped 0 bases, with 10 bases sitting between them. The CDR3 is 13 amino acids. CDR3 residues: CASADTLNTEAFF. The DNA of the CDR3 is TGTGCCAGCGCGGACACTTTGAACACTGAAGCTTTCTTT.

The chain employs TRBV6-8 and TRBJ1-5; D call uncertain. The V and J ends lost 2 bases and 4 bases respectively, with 9 bases between them. CDR1 and CDR2 (germline): MNHGY, SAAAGT. The CDR3 is made up of 14 amino acids. The CDR3 DNA follows: TGTGCCAGCAGTTACAAAATGGGGAATCAGCCCCAGCATTTT. Its translation is CASSYKMGNQPQHF.

J is TRBJ2-1 and V is TRBV6-8; D not certain. The CDR3 extends over 13 amino acids. V shed 8 bases and J shed 2 bases, with 10 bases lying between them. Germline V gene lookup returns CDR1 MNHGY and CDR2 SAAAGT. The CDR3 sequence is CASGRPTYNEQFF. In DNA, the CDR3 is TGTGCCAGCGGGCGTCCTACCTACAATGAGCAGTTCTTC.

The V gene is TRBV6-8, the J gene TRBJ2-2; 10 nucleotides match TRBD2. Trimming removed 5 bases from V and 6 bases from J; junction bases left unmatched: 3. Germline V gene data show CDR1 as MNHGY and CDR2 as SAAAGT. CDR3 length: 14 amino acids. As DNA, the CDR3 is TGTGCCAGCAGTGAGCTAGCGGGGGCCGGGGAGCTGTTTTTT. Amino acid sequence: CASSELAGAGELFF.

This clone was found a few times. The rearrangement joins TRBV11-3 to TRBJ1-5, with TRBD1 matching over 9 bases. This CDR3 comprises 14 residues. V dropped 2 bases and J dropped 6; count of bases not matched to a gene: 2. Per germline, CDR1 SGHNT and CDR2 YENEEA. Here the CDR3 reads CASSLTGGGQPQHF. The DNA for the CDR3 is TGTGCCAGCAGCTTAACAGGGGGCGGTCAGCCCCAGCATTTT.

CDR3 DNA sequence: TGCGCCAGCAGCTTGGCCAAGGCTAGCGGGAGTGGAGAGACCCAGTACTTC. This gives the protein CASSLAKASGSGETQYF. This chain links TRBV5-1 with TRBJ2-5; the match to TRBD2 covers 10 bases. Germline CDR1 SGHRS, CDR2 YFSETQ. This CDR3 has 17 amino acids. The junction had 9 bases not matched to a gene; V was cut back by 0 bases and J by 4 bases.

The rearrangement links TRBV5-1 to TRBJ2-1; the match to TRBD2 covers 9 bases. There are 16 residues in the CDR3. Trimming removed 0 bases from V and 5 bases from J; junction bases left unmatched: 6. Germline CDR1 and CDR2: SGHRS and YFSETQ. The CDR3 nucleotides read TGCGCCAGCAGCTTGGCTGGGACTAGCCCCCACAATGAGCAGTTCTTC. Protein product: CASSLAGTSPHNEQFF.

The CDR3 DNA sequence: TGCAGCGTTGAAGCCGACGGACTATCTGGAAACATTCAGTACTTC. Translation: CSVEADGLSGNIQYF. V gene TRBV29-1 combines with J gene TRBJ2-4; a possible D gene is TRBD2 (6 bases). Germline CDR1 and CDR2: SQVTM and ANQGSEA. V was cut by 1 base and J by 6 bases, with 16 bases left in between. The CDR3 is made up of 15 amino acids.

V usage is TRBV7-1 and J usage is TRBJ2-1; 7 bases are shared with TRBD1. TRBV7-1 is classed as an ORF, of uncertain function. J gave up 8 bases and V 3 bases, and 10 bases lay outside the gene matches. The CDR3 has 15 residues. CDR3 amino acids: CASSSYGTVRDEQFF. In DNA, the CDR3 is TGTGCCAGCAGCTCCTACGGGACAGTACGCGATGAGCAGTTCTTC.

By share, this clone counts as medium-sized. The chain has TRBV18 and TRBJ1-1; 8 bases line up with TRBD1. This CDR3 comprises 15 residues. V lost 2 bases, J lost 4 bases, and 6 bases stayed unmatched. Germline V lookup: CDR1 KGHSH, CDR2 LQKENI. In DNA form, the CDR3 reads TGTGCCAGCTCACCATCGGGACAGGATGGCACTGAAGCTTTCTTT. Residues: CASSPSGQDGTEAFF. Based on the CDR3 plus reference TRBV18 and TRBJ1-1, the full variable domain is NAGVMQNPRHLVRRRGQEARLRCSPMKGHSHVYWYRQLPEEGLKFMVYLQKENIIDESGMPKERFSAEFPKEGPSILRIQQVVRGDSAAYFCASSPSGQDGTEAFFGQGTRLTVV.

By sample share, this clone is large. The chain recombines TRBV11-3 with TRBJ2-7, with a possible D match to TRBD1 (5 bases). Germline assignment: CDR1 SGHNT and CDR2 YENEEA. The CDR3 loop spans 14 amino acids. V was clipped by 3 bases and J by 5 bases, with 14 bases between them. This CDR3 is CASSFLTGRDEQYF. The CDR3, as DNA: TGTGCCAGCAGCTTTTTAACAGGACGAGACGAGCAGTACTTC.

The genes are TRBV11-3 and TRBJ1-6, with TRBD1 as a possible D gene (5 bases). V dropped 3 bases and J dropped 10 bases, with 13 bases sitting between them. From germline, CDR1 is SGHNT and CDR2 YENEEA. The CDR3 runs to 14 residues. The CDR3 DNA reads as TGTGCCAGCAGCTTGGGTAAGGGGCGATCACCCCTCCACTTT. Translation gives CASSLGKGRSPLHF.

This chain uses TRBV11-3 with TRBJ2-1; 10 bases are a match to TRBD2. V gave up 1 base and J gave up 7 bases; unmatched junction bases: 4. CDR1 and CDR2 from the germline V gene are SGHNT and YENEEA. The CDR3 has 15 amino acids. In nucleotides, the CDR3 is TGTGCCAGCAGCTTAGGGACTAGCGGACTTAATGAGCAGTTCTTC. Protein sequence: CASSLGTSGLNEQFF.

The sample holds a few counts of this clone. V is TRBV5-1 and J is TRBJ2-7; possible D gene TRBD1, 6 bases. Germline V lookup: CDR1 SGHRS, CDR2 YFSETQ. V was clipped by 0 bases and J by 3 bases, with 13 bases between them. This CDR3 has 15 residues. The CDR3 DNA is TGCGCCAGCAGCTTGGCGAGGACAGCATACTACGAGCAGTACTTC. Its protein is CASSLARTAYYEQYF. The full variable domain, rest sourced from reference TRBV5-1 and TRBJ2-7, is KAGVTQTPRYLIKTRGQQVTLSCSPISGHRSVSWYQQTPGQGLQFLFEYFSETQRNKGNFPGRFSGRQFSNSRSEMNVSTLELGDSALYLCASSLARTAYYEQYFGPGTRLTVT.

Note on this clone: Within the sample, other DNA sequences also encode this same CDR3. The chain has TRBV30 and TRBJ2-7; 7 nucleotides agree with TRBD1. J gave up 1 base and V 0 bases, and 3 bases lay outside the gene matches. CDR1 GTSNPN and CDR2 SVGIG come from the germline V gene (reference sequence). The CDR3 is 14 amino acids. CDR3 in amino acids: CAWSVGGLSYEQYF. The DNA of the CDR3 is TGTGCCTGGAGTGTAGGGGGCTTATCCTACGAGCAGTACTTC.

This rearrangement joins TRBV7-1 to TRBJ2-3, with 9 bases aligning to TRBD1. TRBV7-1 is placed among ORFs of uncertain function. The CDR3 runs 16 residues. Trimming removed 5 bases from V and 0 bases from J; junction bases left unmatched: 6. The DNA for the CDR3 is TGTGCCAGCAGCGTTTACAGGGGGCCTAGCACAGATACGCAGTATTTT. It yields the protein CASSVYRGPSTDTQYF.

The rearrangement uses TRBV11-3 and TRBJ1-5; D is undetermined. The V gene lost 4 bases and the J gene lost 2 bases, with 24 bases spanning the gap. Germline V CDR1 and CDR2: SGHNT, YENEEA. The CDR3 is 19 amino acids. CDR3 loop: CASSSTPRAGSFRNQPQHF. DNA for the CDR3: TGTGCCAGCAGCTCTACGCCCCGGGCGGGGAGTTTTCGCAATCAGCCCCAGCATTTT.

The V gene is TRBV19, the J gene TRBJ1-1; D possibly corresponds to TRBD1 (6 bases). This CDR3 has 13 residues. Germline V gene lookup returns CDR1 LNHDA and CDR2 SQIVND (reference sequence). V was clipped by 7 bases and J by 0 bases, with 9 bases between them. This chain's CDR3 is CASTRGMNTEAFF. As DNA, the CDR3 is TGTGCCAGTACGAGGGGGATGAACACTGAAGCTTTCTTT.

The V call is TRBV5-1, the J call TRBJ2-3; 11 positions agree with TRBD2. J lost 0 bases, V lost 2 bases, and 8 bases had no gene match. Germline V gives CDR1 SGHRS, CDR2 YFSETQ. This CDR3 has 18 amino acids. CDR3 sequence reads: CASSFGTSGGLSTDTQYF. The CDR3 DNA follows: TGCGCCAGCAGCTTCGGGACTAGCGGCGGTCTGAGCACAGATACGCAGTATTTT.

The rearrangement uses TRBV28 and TRBJ2-3; the D is unclear. CDR1 MDHEN and CDR2 SYDVKM come from the germline V gene. V lost 5 bases, J lost 3 bases, and 21 bases lay in between. This CDR3 region has 17 residues. Here the CDR3 reads CASSLPTLVYGTDTQYF. CDR3 coding DNA: TGTGCCAGCAGTCTTCCCACCTTAGTGTATGGGACAGATACGCAGTATTTT. Looking up the rest from reference TRBV28 and TRBJ2-3 gives the full variable domain: DVKVTQSSRYLVKRTGEKVFLECVQDMDHENMFWYRQDPGLGLRLIYFSYDVKMKEKGDIPEGYSVSREKKERFSLILESASTNQTSMYLCASSLPTLVYGTDTQYFGPGTRLTVL.

This CDR3 reads CASTPWGIWNTEAFF. Here the CDR3 DNA reads TGTGCCAGCACCCCATGGGGGATCTGGAACACTGAAGCTTTCTTT. The J gene is TRBJ1-1, the V gene TRBV12-5; tentatively, D is TRBD1 (5 bases). Germline CDR1 reads LGHNT; CDR2 reads FRNRAP. The CDR3 has 15 amino acids. Variable domain in full (rest from reference TRBV12-5 and TRBJ1-1): DARVTQTPRHKVTEMGQEVTMRCQPILGHNTVFWYRQTMMQGLELLAYFRNRAPLDDSGMPKDRFSAEMPDATLATLKIQPSEPRDSAVYFCASTPWGIWNTEAFFGQGTRLTVV.

This clone is classed as medium-sized. The J gene is TRBJ2-3, the V gene TRBV19; 12 bases match TRBD2. Germline CDR1 is LNHDA and CDR2 is SQIVND (reference sequence). This CDR3 has 16 residues. J gave up 2 bases and V 5 bases, and 5 bases lay outside the gene matches. The CDR3 loop is CASSFGLAGNTDTQYF. The CDR3 region has the DNA TGTGCCAGTAGTTTTGGACTAGCGGGAAACACAGATACGCAGTATTTT.

This chain uses TRBV19 with TRBJ2-7, with D maybe TRBD1 (5 bases). The CDR3 totals 11 residues. Germline V lookup: CDR1 LNHDA, CDR2 SQIVND (reference sequence). Trimming left V 5 bases short and J 8 bases short, with 10 bases between. The CDR3 loop is CASSGSGQQYF. The CDR3 DNA reads as TGTGCCAGTAGTGGGTCAGGGCAGCAGTACTTC.

J is TRBJ2-3 and V is TRBV7-7, with TRBD2 identical over 9 bases. The CDR3 length is 18 residues. The V gene end was trimmed by 5 bases and the J gene end by 0 bases; junction bases not matched to a gene: 12. Germline CDR1 and CDR2: SSHAT and FNYEAQ (reference sequence). The CDR3 is CASSHPGSGGPSTDTQYF. The CDR3 bases are TGTGCCAGCAGCCACCCGGGTAGCGGGGGCCCTAGCACAGATACGCAGTATTTT.